These T cell receptor beta chains were read from a single sample in a study of T-cell memory formation after mild COVID-19. Each CDR3 protein gets one entry after TCRdb re-called the 5' RACE reads with MiXCR. The table includes about 290,000 distinct CDR3 sequences, about 15% detected once. Material for sequencing was PBMCs or a T cell subset sorted from them (not recorded which). All receptors come from a man younger than 35 who had mild COVID-19 (a few samples of this study predate the infection). Cell type and time point are not known. The CDR3 runs from the conserved cysteine through the conserved F or W. D genes are given only for firm matches. Expanded clones are given a class, and other clones once, few, many or no size at all.

d_gene,j_gene,v_gene,abundance,CDR3aa,CDR3nt
.,TRBJ2-1,TRBV6-6,.,CASSYLLTATYNEQFF,TGTGCCAGCAGTTATCTACTTACGGCCACCTACAATGAGCAGTTCTTC
.,TRBJ2-3,TRBV7-9,.,CASSSPSDSHTQYF,TGTGCCAGCAGCTCCCCGTCGGACAGTCATACGCAGTATTTT
TRBD2,TRBJ2-3,TRBV5-1,.,CASGPGLAGADGDTQYF,TGCGCCAGCGGACCGGGACTAGCGGGGGCGGACGGGGATACGCAGTATTTT
TRBD2,TRBJ2-3,TRBV27,many,CASSFMFPAGGDTQYF,TGTGCCAGCAGTTTCATGTTTCCAGCGGGGGGAGATACGCAGTATTTT
TRBD1,TRBJ2-2,TRBV5-6,.,CASSQWDRHTGELFF,TGTGCCAGCAGCCAATGGGACAGACATACCGGGGAGCTGTTTTTT
.,TRBJ2-1,TRBV12-3/TRBV12-4,many,CASTSDGRVENEQFF,TGTGCCAGCACCTCGGACGGCAGGGTTGAGAATGAGCAGTTCTTC
.,TRBJ1-4,TRBV5-1,.,CASSLRQNADNEKLFF,TGCGCCAGCAGCTTAAGGCAGAACGCCGATAATGAAAAACTGTTTTTT
TRBD1,TRBJ2-7,TRBV7-2,many,CASSFGIGDRTYEQYF,TGTGCCAGCAGCTTTGGGATCGGGGACAGAACATACGAGCAGTACTTC
TRBD1,TRBJ1-2,TRBV11-2,once,CASSQMGGQAYGYTF,TGTGCCAGCAGCCAGATGGGAGGACAGGCCTATGGCTACACCTTC
TRBD1,TRBJ1-5,TRBV6-2/TRBV6-3,few,CASSYRGQGNQPQHF,TGTGCCAGCAGTTACCGAGGACAGGGAAATCAGCCCCAGCATTTT
.,TRBJ2-5,TRBV7-2,few,CASSLYPRGKGETQYF,TGTGCCAGCAGCTTATACCCCAGGGGAAAGGGGGAGACCCAGTACTTC